The T cell receptor (beta chain) under discussion was sequenced for a study of blood T cell repertoires in COVID-19. For the study at large: Both acute and convalescent COVID-19 samples were obtained from the United States, Italy and Spain. Sources were T cells, B-cell-depleted T cells, or PBMCs; the material itself was cDNA or gDNA.

Per the original data handling: Scientists estimated how many nucleated cells there were by amplifying reference gene primers. Here immunoSEQ multiplex PCR was the method, and the copy in TCRdb shows in-frame clones only, minus some. V, J and clone size reflect that table, while D and trimming were determined from the DNA. The sample includes over 45,000 clones, around 82% of them seen just once. The V segment lost 6 bases and the J segment 6 bases; nucleotides outside the gene matches: 8. The CDR3 covers 13 residues. Germline assignment: CDR1 SQVTM and CDR2 ANQGSEA. The specimen was peripheral blood. This TCR came from a woman of 80 years or more with acute or convalescent COVID-19. The V gene is TRBV29-1, the J gene TRBJ2-5; 9 positions agree with TRBD1. The CDR3 nucleotides are TGCAGCGTGGGAGGGACAGGGTTACAGACCCAGTACTTC. Its translation: CSVGGTGLQTQYF.